This T cell receptor beta chain derives from a study of breast tumors, draining lymph nodes, adjacent tissues. TCRdb passed the multiplex PCR reads through MiXCR, listing each CDR3 protein once. The sample yields under 75,000 distinct CDR3 sequences, around three fifths seen once. For this clonotype: Its specificity is not known.

Study results and caveats: Compared with basal-like, luminal-like tumors shared significantly more repertoire with nontumor tissue. Compared with lymph nodes, tumors were less diverse; compared with nontumor tissue, more. Data only fit, rather than demonstrated, lymph node origin of most tumor T cells. Most tumor T cells seemingly derive from lymph node, then expand in tumor.

Germline V CDR1 and CDR2: SNHLY, FYNNEI. V lost 0 bases, J lost 6 bases, and 3 bases stayed unmatched. CDR3 length: 16 amino acids. The sequencing input was breast tumor tissue. The chain combines TRBV2 with TRBJ2-3, with 13 bases that match TRBD2. The origin of this receptor is a female donor with breast cancer. Some clones in this sample may be carry-over from other donors' samples. CDR3 bases: TGTGCCAGCAGTGAAGCGGGACTAGCGGGGAGGGATACGCAGTATTTT. It codes for CASSEAGLAGRDTQYF.